This is a list of T cell receptor beta chains from one sample in a study of T cells after posttransplantation cyclophosphamide. The protocol was immunoSEQ multiplex PCR, while the TCRdb copy is restricted to in-frame clones and leaves out a portion. The table shows more than 2,000 clones, with less than 80% occurring only once. Specimen: PBMCs, collected around 35 days after a stem cell transplant with posttransplant cyclophosphamide. The receptors here all came from a male patient in his forties or fifties who received an allogeneic stem cell transplant from a related donor and was CMV-positive. Some T cells may arise from the graft donor. Both conserved end residues are part of each CDR3. The order of the fields is clone size, D gene, J gene, V gene, CDR3 protein, CDR3 DNA. A D gene is named only where the DNA matches it firmly. Clone size is given for some rows only: seen once, a few or many times, or a class if the clone is expanded.

>few|.|TRBJ2-7|TRBV7-8
CASSLGQHPSYEQYF
TGTGCCAGCAGCTTAGGACAGCACCCTTCCTACGAGCAGTACTTC
>.|.|TRBJ2-2|TRBV5-3
CARRLRGTGELFF
TGTGCCAGAAGACTACGGGGTACCGGGGAGCTGTTTTTT
>.|.|TRBJ2-2|TRBV5-1
CASSTGNTGELFF
TGCGCCAGCAGCACAGGGAACACCGGGGAGCTGTTTTTT
>.|.|TRBJ2-7|TRBV7-9
CASSLARYEQYF
TGTGCCAGCAGCTTAGCGAGGTACGAGCAGTACTTC
>once|.|TRBJ1-1|TRBV6-5
CASSPFTGMNTEAFF
TGTGCCAGCAGCCCCTTTACAGGGATGAACACTGAAGCTTTCTTT
>.|.|TRBJ2-1|TRBV9
CASSVGQGYNEQFF
TGTGCCAGCAGCGTGGGTCAGGGATACAATGAGCAGTTCTTC
>once|TRBD1|TRBJ1-1|TRBV18
CASSERQGYTEAFF
TGTGCCAGCTCGGAAAGACAGGGCTACACTGAAGCTTTCTTT
>.|TRBD1|TRBJ2-7|TRBV19
CASRGQVGGYEQYF
TGTGCCAGTAGGGGACAGGTAGGAGGCTACGAGCAGTACTTC
>.|.|TRBJ2-1|TRBV11-3
CASSLASGGQNEQFF
TGTGCCAGCAGCTTAGCTTCCGGTGGACAGAATGAGCAGTTCTTC
>few|TRBD1|TRBJ1-6|TRBV14
CASSPTGGRSPLHF
TGTGCCAGCAGCCCAACAGGGGGCCGGTCACCCCTCCACTTT
>few|.|TRBJ2-7|TRBV19
CASSIDGTYEQYF
TGTGCCAGTAGTATAGACGGTACCTACGAGCAGTACTTC
>.|TRBD2|TRBJ2-1|TRBV9
CASSVVGGNYNEQFF
TGTGCCAGCAGCGTAGTCGGGGGGAACTACAATGAGCAGTTCTTC
>.|TRBD2|TRBJ2-2|TRBV28
CASSPLTSGTGELFF
TGTGCCAGCAGTCCCCTGACTAGCGGGACCGGGGAGCTGTTTTTT
>few|TRBD1|TRBJ1-2|TRBV10-3
CAISGQGMDGYTF
TGTGCCATCAGTGGACAGGGTATGGATGGCTACACCTTC
>.|TRBD1|TRBJ2-1|TRBV5-8
CASSLGQGVNEQFF
TGTGCCAGCAGCTTGGGACAGGGAGTCAATGAGCAGTTCTTC
>.|.|TRBJ1-2|TRBV5-5
CASSPRTGSSTNGYTF
TGTGCCAGCAGCCCCCGGACGGGATCGTCTACGAATGGCTACACCTTC
>.|TRBD1|TRBJ1-2|TRBV6-1
CASSEKTGLYGYTF
TGTGCCAGCAGCGAAAAGACAGGGCTCTATGGCTACACCTTC
>.|TRBD2|TRBJ2-5|TRBV11-2
CASSFSGEPGETQYF
TGTGCCAGCAGTTTTAGCGGGGAGCCAGGGGAGACCCAGTACTTC
>few|TRBD1|TRBJ1-2|TRBV6-1
CASIDRGHDYGYTF
TGTGCCAGCATCGACAGGGGGCACGATTATGGCTACACCTTC
>.|.|TRBJ2-5|TRBV9
CASSVSGLQETQYF
TGTGCCAGCAGCGTAAGCGGCCTCCAAGAGACCCAGTACTTC
>.|.|TRBJ2-1|TRBV19
CASSTERDEQFF
TGTGCCAGTAGTACCGAGAGGGATGAGCAGTTCTTC
>few|.|TRBJ1-1|TRBV6-5
CASSGRFTTEAFF
TGTGCCAGCAGTGGTCGGTTTACCACTGAAGCTTTCTTT
>.|.|TRBJ1-2|TRBV11-2
CASSLAWTDGYTF
TGTGCCAGCAGCTTAGCCTGGACAGATGGCTACACCTTC
>.|.|TRBJ2-1|TRBV20-1
CSARLIQQFF
TGCAGTGCTAGACTAATTCAGCAGTTCTTC
>once|TRBD1|TRBJ2-1|TRBV5-5
CASSRPLGTVGYNEQFF
TGTGCCAGCAGCAGGCCGTTAGGGACAGTGGGCTACAATGAGCAGTTCTTC
>once|TRBD1|TRBJ2-7|TRBV2
CASSEAEGQGAYEQYF
TGTGCCAGCAGTGAAGCGGAGGGACAGGGGGCCTACGAGCAGTACTTC